The sequence of this TCR beta chain was determined in a study of blood T cell repertoires in COVID-19. Germline-derived CDR1 and CDR2 are ENHRY and SYGVKD. Trimming took 11 bases from V and 4 from J; bases not matched to a gene: 8. This CDR3 has 13 amino acids. TCRdb's copy holds only in-frame clones and misses some; the assay was immunoSEQ multiplex PCR. The table records over 300,000 clones, approximately 85% of them present only once. The sequencing sample was made of peripheral blood. The chain uses TRBV10-3 and TRBJ2-3, with 8 nucleotides matching TRBD1. This TCR derives from a human donor in a cohort sampled during active COVID-19. CDR3 DNA sequence: TGTGCCGTCGGACAGGGTGTACCAGATACGCAGTATTTT. Protein product: CAVGQGVPDTQYF.